This T cell receptor beta chain was sequenced for a study of T cell responses to AZD1222 COVID-19 vaccine. General study points: Baseline serology detected seropositivity in only a handful of AZD1222 recipients. No day 14 peak samples; only post-peak repertoires were characterized. In a largely white British group with more females than males, clonal diversity was possibly underestimated.

The germline V and J ends were trimmed by 1 base and 4 bases, with 10 bases remaining between them. Looked up from germline, CDR1 is LNHNV and CDR2 is YYDKDF (reference sequence). The CDR3 length is 14 residues. A remark on this clone: Its antigen is currently unknown.

Profiling relied on immunoSEQ multiplex PCR, and the TCRdb table lists in-frame clones only, not all of them. The table has 90,000 or so clones, about nine tenths seen once. This sequence was found in an adult who received the AZD1222 COVID-19 vaccine. The sequencing here drew on peripheral blood, taken 28 days after the second AZD1222 dose. This chain uses TRBV15 with TRBJ2-5, with no clear D. CDR3 DNA: TGTGCCACCAGCAGAGTCAACCCACGAGAGACCCAGTACTTC. This gives the protein CATSRVNPRETQYF.